These T cell receptor beta chains were read from a single sample in a study of blood T cell repertoires in COVID-19. Sequenced by immunoSEQ multiplex PCR; TCRdb stores in-frame clones only, minus some. This repertoire shows 150,000 or so clones, roughly four fifths found once; its top ten account for over 12%. Sequencing input: peripheral blood. These receptors were obtained from a human donor with acute or convalescent COVID-19. The donor label of this sample is uncertain. Both conserved end residues are part of each CDR3. Each record gives: D gene, clone size, V gene, J gene, CDR3 DNA, CDR3 protein. D genes are given only for firm matches. Size tells how often a clone was seen (once, few, many) or the class of an expanded clone, and some rows leave it out.

D gene: TRBD1; clone size: .; V gene: TRBV7-2; J gene: TRBJ1-5; CDR3 DNA: TGTGCCAGCAGCTTAGCAGGCGATTCTGGGACAGGGAGGTTGTATCAGCCCCAGCATTTT; CDR3 protein: CASSLAGDSGTGRLYQPQHF
D gene: TRBD1; clone size: once; V gene: TRBV30; J gene: TRBJ1-5; CDR3 DNA: TGTGCCTGGACCGGGACAGGGAATCAGCCCCAGCATTTT; CDR3 protein: CAWTGTGNQPQHF
D gene: TRBD1; clone size: few; V gene: TRBV19; J gene: TRBJ1-1; CDR3 DNA: TGTGCCAGTAGTCCCCGACAGGGGCTGACCACTGAAGCTTTCTTT; CDR3 protein: CASSPRQGLTTEAFF
D gene: TRBD1; clone size: .; V gene: TRBV5-1; J gene: TRBJ2-5; CDR3 DNA: TGCGCCAGCAGCCCGAAACCGGGACAGGGAAAAGAGACCCAGTACTTC; CDR3 protein: CASSPKPGQGKETQYF
D gene: .; clone size: .; V gene: TRBV7-6; J gene: TRBJ2-3; CDR3 DNA: TGTGCCAGCAGCCCCCCGCGGGACCTAGGTAGAGATACGCAGTATTTT; CDR3 protein: CASSPPRDLGRDTQYF
D gene: TRBD1; clone size: .; V gene: TRBV5-1; J gene: TRBJ1-2; CDR3 DNA: TGCGCCAGCAGCCTTCCTGGACAGGCCCGGGGCTACACCTTC; CDR3 protein: CASSLPGQARGYTF
D gene: .; clone size: many; V gene: TRBV7-9; J gene: TRBJ2-1; CDR3 DNA: TGTGCCAGCAGCTTCGGGACACAGTACAATGAGCAGTTCTTC; CDR3 protein: CASSFGTQYNEQFF
D gene: TRBD1; clone size: .; V gene: TRBV5-4; J gene: TRBJ2-5; CDR3 DNA: TGTGCCAGCAGCCTAGGGACAGCCGCACAAGAGACCCAGTACTTC; CDR3 protein: CASSLGTAAQETQYF
D gene: TRBD1; clone size: .; V gene: TRBV6-2/TRBV6-3; J gene: TRBJ1-5; CDR3 DNA: TGTGCCAGCAGCCCCGGGGGACAGGGCAGTCAGCCCCAGCATTTT; CDR3 protein: CASSPGGQGSQPQHF
D gene: .; clone size: .; V gene: TRBV13; J gene: TRBJ2-3; CDR3 DNA: TGTGCCAGCAGCTTCGGGACTTTATTGGGAGATACGCAGTATTTT; CDR3 protein: CASSFGTLLGDTQYF
D gene: .; clone size: .; V gene: TRBV4-1; J gene: TRBJ1-5; CDR3 DNA: TGCGCCAGCAGCCAAGGTTCGGGGGGGTCTAATCAGCCCCAGCATTTT; CDR3 protein: CASSQGSGGSNQPQHF
D gene: .; clone size: .; V gene: TRBV19; J gene: TRBJ1-4; CDR3 DNA: TGTGCCAGTAGTTACAGGAATGAAAAACTGTTTTTT; CDR3 protein: CASSYRNEKLFF
D gene: .; clone size: .; V gene: TRBV15; J gene: TRBJ1-5; CDR3 DNA: TGTGCCACCAGCAGAGATCGGGAGAGCGCCTTCAGGCCCCAGCATTTT; CDR3 protein: CATSRDRESAFRPQHF
D gene: .; clone size: .; V gene: TRBV14; J gene: TRBJ2-5; CDR3 DNA: TGTGCCAGCAGCCAGGTACAGGCCCGTCAAGAGACCCAGTACTTC; CDR3 protein: CASSQVQARQETQYF
D gene: TRBD1; clone size: .; V gene: TRBV7-9; J gene: TRBJ1-1; CDR3 DNA: TGTGCCAGCAGTCAATCAGGGGGCGTAGGCACTGAAGCTTTCTTT; CDR3 protein: CASSQSGGVGTEAFF
D gene: TRBD1; clone size: .; V gene: TRBV30; J gene: TRBJ1-4; CDR3 DNA: TGTGCCTGGAGTTCAGGGACAGGGCGAAATGCTAATGAAAAACTGTTTTTT; CDR3 protein: CAWSSGTGRNANEKLFF
D gene: .; clone size: .; V gene: TRBV5-4; J gene: TRBJ2-7; CDR3 DNA: TGTGCCAGCAGCCTGCAGAACTCCTACGAGCAGTACTTC; CDR3 protein: CASSLQNSYEQYF
D gene: .; clone size: few; V gene: TRBV19; J gene: TRBJ1-2; CDR3 DNA: TGTGCCAGTAGTATAGATGCGGGGTTCACCTATGGCTACACCTTC; CDR3 protein: CASSIDAGFTYGYTF
D gene: .; clone size: .; V gene: TRBV7-2; J gene: TRBJ1-4; CDR3 DNA: TGTGCCAGCAGCTTGTGGACAGATCCTAATGAAAAACTGTTTTTT; CDR3 protein: CASSLWTDPNEKLFF
D gene: TRBD1; clone size: few; V gene: TRBV11-3; J gene: TRBJ2-1; CDR3 DNA: TGTGCCAGCAGCCAAAACAGGGGGAGCTCCTACAATGAGCAGTTCTTC; CDR3 protein: CASSQNRGSSYNEQFF
D gene: .; clone size: .; V gene: TRBV29-1; J gene: TRBJ2-5; CDR3 DNA: TGCAGCGGAGAAAGGGTTCCGGGGGAGACCCAGTACTTC; CDR3 protein: CSGERVPGETQYF
D gene: .; clone size: once; V gene: TRBV5-1; J gene: TRBJ1-6; CDR3 DNA: TGCGCCAGCAGCTTCGGAAGGGGTGGAAATTCACCCCTCCACTTT; CDR3 protein: CASSFGRGGNSPLHF
D gene: TRBD1; clone size: .; V gene: TRBV5-4; J gene: TRBJ1-3; CDR3 DNA: TGTGCCAGCAGCTCGGGCCGGGACAGGGGGCCCTCGGGAGGAAACACCATATATTTT; CDR3 protein: CASSSGRDRGPSGGNTIYF